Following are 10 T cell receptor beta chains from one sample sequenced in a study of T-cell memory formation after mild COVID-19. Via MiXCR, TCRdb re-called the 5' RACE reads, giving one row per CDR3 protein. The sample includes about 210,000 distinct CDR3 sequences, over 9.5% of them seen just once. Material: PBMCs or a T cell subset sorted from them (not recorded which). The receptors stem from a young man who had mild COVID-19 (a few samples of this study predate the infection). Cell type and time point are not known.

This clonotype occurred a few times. The CDR3, as DNA: TGCGCCAGCAGCTTATCCGGGACAGCGAACACCGGGGAGCTGTTTTTT. It yields the protein CASSLSGTANTGELFF. The chain carries TRBV5-1 and TRBJ2-2; 7 bases are a match to TRBD1. This CDR3 is 16 amino acids long. Germline V CDR1 and CDR2: SGHRS, YFSETQ. J gave up 0 bases and V 2 bases, and 4 bases lay outside the gene matches.

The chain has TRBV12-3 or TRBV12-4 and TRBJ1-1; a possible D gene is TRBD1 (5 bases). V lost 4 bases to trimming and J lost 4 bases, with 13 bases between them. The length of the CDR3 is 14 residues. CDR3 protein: CASSSRDGGTEAFF. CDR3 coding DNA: TGTGCCAGCAGTTCCAGGGATGGCGGCACTGAAGCTTTCTTT.

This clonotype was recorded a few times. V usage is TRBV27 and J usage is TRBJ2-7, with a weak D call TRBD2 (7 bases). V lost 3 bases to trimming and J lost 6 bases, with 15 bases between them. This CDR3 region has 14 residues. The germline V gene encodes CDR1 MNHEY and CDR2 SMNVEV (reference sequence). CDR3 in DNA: TGTGCCAGCAGTTTCGGAGGGGGGGCGGTCGAGCAGTACTTC. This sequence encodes CASSFGGGAVEQYF.

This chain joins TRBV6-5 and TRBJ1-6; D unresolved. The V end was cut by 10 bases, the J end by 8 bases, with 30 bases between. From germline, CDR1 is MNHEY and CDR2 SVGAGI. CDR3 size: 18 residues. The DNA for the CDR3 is TGTGCCACCAAGGTCCTTATGGGAGGGCCAAGGGTCGATTCACCCCTCCACTTT. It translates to CATKVLMGGPRVDSPLHF.

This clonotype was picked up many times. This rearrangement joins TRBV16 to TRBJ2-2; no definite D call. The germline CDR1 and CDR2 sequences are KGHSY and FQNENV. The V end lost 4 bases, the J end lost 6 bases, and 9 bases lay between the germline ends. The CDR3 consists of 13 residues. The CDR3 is CASSRVSSGELFF. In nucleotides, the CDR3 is TGTGCCAGCAGCCGGGTTTCATCCGGGGAGCTGTTTTTT.

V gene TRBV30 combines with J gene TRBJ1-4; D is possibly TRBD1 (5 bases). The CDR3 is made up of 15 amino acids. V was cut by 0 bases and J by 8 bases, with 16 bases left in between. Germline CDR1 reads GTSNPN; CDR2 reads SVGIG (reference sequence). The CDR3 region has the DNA TGTGCCTGGAGTGTGGGGCCGGGCCGAGGGGAAAAACTGTTTTTT. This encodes CAWSVGPGRGEKLFF.

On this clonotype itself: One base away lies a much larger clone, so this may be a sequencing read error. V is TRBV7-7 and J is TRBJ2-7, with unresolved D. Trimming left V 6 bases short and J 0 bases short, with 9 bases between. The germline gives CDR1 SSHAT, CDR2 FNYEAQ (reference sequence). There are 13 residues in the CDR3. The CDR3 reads CASRSAPSYEQYF. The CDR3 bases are TGTGCCAGCAGATCCGCTCCCTCCTACGAGCAGTACTTC. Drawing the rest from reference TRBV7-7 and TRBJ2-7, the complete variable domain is GAGVSQSPRYKVTKRGQDVTLRCDPISSHATLYWYQQALGQGPEFLTYFNYEAQPDKSGLPSDRFSAERPEGSISTLTIQRTEQRDSAMYRCASRSAPSYEQYFGPGTRLTVT.

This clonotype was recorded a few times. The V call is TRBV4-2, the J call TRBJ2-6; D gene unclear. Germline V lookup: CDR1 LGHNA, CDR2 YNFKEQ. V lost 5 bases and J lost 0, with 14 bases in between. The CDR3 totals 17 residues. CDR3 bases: TGTGCCAGCAGCTACCGGGCCCAAACCTCTGGGGCCAACGTCCTGACTTTC. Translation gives CASSYRAQTSGANVLTF.

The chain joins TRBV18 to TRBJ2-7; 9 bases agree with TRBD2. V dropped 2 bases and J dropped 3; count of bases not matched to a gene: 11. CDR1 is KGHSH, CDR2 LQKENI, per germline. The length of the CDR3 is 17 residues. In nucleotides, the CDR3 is TGTGCCAGCTCACCAAGAAGACTAGCGGACTCGGGCTACGAGCAGTACGTC. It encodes CASSPRRLADSGYEQYV.

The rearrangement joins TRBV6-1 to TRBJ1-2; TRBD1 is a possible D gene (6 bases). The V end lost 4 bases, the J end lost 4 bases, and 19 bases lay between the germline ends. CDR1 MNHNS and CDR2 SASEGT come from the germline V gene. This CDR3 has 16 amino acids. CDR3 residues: CASSVQGLSGSYGYTF. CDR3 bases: TGTGCCAGCAGTGTCCAGGGGTTGAGTGGGAGCTATGGCTACACCTTC.